This TCR beta chain was identified during a study of T cell changes during pregnancy in multiple sclerosis. V lost 0 bases, J lost 8 bases, and 2 bases stayed unmatched. In germline, CDR1 is WNHNN, CDR2 SYGVQD (reference sequence). The CDR3 has 13 amino acids. Only in-frame clones appear in the TCRdb table, and some are missing; sequencing was by immunoSEQ multiplex PCR. The sample lists tens of thousands of clones; around 90% were seen once. This TCR was recovered from a female donor in good health, enrolled as a control in a pregnancy study. The source material was CD4+ T cells from peripheral blood mononuclear cells, sampled after pregnancy. The chain recombines TRBV10-1 with TRBJ2-3, with 7 bases matching TRBD2. Here the CDR3 DNA reads TGCGCCAGCAGTGAGTCGATAGCGGGTACGCAGTATTTT. The encoded protein is CASSESIAGTQYF.